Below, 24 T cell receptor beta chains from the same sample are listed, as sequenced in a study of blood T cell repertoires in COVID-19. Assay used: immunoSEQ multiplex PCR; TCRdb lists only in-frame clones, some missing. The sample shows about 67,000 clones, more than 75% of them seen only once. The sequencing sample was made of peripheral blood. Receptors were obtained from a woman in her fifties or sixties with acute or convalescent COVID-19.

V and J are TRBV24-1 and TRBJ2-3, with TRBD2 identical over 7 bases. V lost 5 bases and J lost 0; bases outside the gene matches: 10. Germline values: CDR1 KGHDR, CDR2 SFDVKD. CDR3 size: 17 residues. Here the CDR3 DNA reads TGTGCCACCAGTGCACCTCTTTCCGGGGGGAGCACAGATACGCAGTATTTT. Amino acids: CATSAPLSGGSTDTQYF.

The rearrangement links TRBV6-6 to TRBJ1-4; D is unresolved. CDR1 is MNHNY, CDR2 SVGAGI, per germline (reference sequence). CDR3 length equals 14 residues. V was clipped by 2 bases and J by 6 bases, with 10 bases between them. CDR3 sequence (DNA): TGTGCCAGCAGTTACGCAGGTTCGGATGAAAAACTGTTTTTT. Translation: CASSYAGSDEKLFF.

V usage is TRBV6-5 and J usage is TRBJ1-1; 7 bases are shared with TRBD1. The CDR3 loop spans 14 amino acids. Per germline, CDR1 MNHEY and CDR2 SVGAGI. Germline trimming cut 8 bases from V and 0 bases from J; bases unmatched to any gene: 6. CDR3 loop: CASRDSSMNTEAFF. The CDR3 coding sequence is TGTGCCAGCCGGGACAGCTCAATGAACACTGAAGCTTTCTTT.

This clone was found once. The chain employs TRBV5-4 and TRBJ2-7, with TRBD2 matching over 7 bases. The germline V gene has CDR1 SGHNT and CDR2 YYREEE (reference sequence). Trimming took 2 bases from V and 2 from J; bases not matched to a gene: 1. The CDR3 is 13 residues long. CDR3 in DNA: TGTGCCAGCAGCTTTCGGGGGGCCTACGAGCAGTACTTC. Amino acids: CASSFRGAYEQYF.

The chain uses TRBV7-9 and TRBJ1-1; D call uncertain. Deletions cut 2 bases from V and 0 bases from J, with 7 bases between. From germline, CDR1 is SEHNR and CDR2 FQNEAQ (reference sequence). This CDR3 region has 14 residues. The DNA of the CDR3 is TGTGCCAGCAGCTTATCAGGAATGAACACTGAAGCTTTCTTT. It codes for CASSLSGMNTEAFF.

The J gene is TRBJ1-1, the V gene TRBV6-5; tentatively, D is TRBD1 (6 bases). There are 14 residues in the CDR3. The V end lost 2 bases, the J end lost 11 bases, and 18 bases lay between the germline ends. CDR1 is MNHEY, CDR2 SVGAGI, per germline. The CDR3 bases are TGTGCCAGCAGTTACGGTGGGACAAGGACATGGGCTTTCTTT. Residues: CASSYGGTRTWAFF.

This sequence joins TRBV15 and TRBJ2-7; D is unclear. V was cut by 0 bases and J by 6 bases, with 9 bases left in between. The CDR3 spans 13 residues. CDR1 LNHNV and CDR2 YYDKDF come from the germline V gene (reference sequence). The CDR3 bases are TGTGCCACCAGCAGAGAGGTTAAGAGCGAGCAGTACTTC. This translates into CATSREVKSEQYF.

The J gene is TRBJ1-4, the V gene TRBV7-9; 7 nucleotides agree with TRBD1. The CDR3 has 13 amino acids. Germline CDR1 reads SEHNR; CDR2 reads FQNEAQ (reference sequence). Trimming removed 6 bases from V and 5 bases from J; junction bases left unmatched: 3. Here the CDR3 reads CASRGTENEKLFF. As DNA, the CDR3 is TGTGCCAGCAGAGGGACAGAGAATGAAAAACTGTTTTTT.

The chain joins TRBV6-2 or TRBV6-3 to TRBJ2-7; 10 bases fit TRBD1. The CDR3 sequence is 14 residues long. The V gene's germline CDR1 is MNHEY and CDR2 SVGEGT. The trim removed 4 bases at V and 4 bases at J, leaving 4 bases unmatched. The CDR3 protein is CASSLGQGIYEQYF. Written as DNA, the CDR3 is TGTGCCAGCAGTTTGGGACAGGGGATATACGAGCAGTACTTC.

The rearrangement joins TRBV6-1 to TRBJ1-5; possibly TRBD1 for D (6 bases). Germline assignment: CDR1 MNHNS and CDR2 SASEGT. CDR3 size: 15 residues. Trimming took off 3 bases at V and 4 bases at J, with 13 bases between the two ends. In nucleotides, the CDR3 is TGTGCCAGCAGTGATATAGGGGGAAGGAATCAGCCCCAGCATTTT. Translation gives CASSDIGGRNQPQHF.

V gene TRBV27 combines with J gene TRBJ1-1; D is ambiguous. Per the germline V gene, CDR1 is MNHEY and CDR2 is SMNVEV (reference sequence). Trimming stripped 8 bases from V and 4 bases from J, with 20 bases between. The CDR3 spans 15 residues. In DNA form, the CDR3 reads TGTGCCAGCTCCTCGGGAAATACTATACGCACTGAAGCTTTCTTT. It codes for CASSSGNTIRTEAFF.

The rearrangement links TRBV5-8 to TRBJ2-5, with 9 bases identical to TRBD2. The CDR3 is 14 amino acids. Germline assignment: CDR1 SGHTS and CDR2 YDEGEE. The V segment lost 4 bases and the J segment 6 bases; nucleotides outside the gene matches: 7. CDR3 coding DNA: TGTGCCAGCAGCCTGCGGGGGGGCATGAAGACCCAGTACTTC. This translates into CASSLRGGMKTQYF.

The CDR3 is CASSSWTGVNEQFF. The CDR3, as DNA: TGTGCCAGCAGCTCATGGACAGGGGTGAATGAGCAGTTCTTC. The chain employs TRBV5-8 and TRBJ2-1, with 9 nucleotides matching TRBD1. J was trimmed by 7 bases and V by 3 bases; bases with no gene match: 5. Germline lookup yields CDR1 SGHTS and CDR2 YDEGEE. The CDR3 consists of 14 residues.

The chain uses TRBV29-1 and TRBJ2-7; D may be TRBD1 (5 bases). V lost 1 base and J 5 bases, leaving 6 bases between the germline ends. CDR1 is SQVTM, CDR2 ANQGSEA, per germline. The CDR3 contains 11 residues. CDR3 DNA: TGCAGCGTTGAAGGGGGCAACGAGCAGTACTTC. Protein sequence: CSVEGGNEQYF.

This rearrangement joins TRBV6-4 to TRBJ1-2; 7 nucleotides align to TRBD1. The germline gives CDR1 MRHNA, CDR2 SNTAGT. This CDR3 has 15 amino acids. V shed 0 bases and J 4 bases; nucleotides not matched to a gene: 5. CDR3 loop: CASSDSEGAFYGYTF. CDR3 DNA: TGTGCCAGCAGTGACTCGGAGGGGGCCTTCTATGGCTACACCTTC.

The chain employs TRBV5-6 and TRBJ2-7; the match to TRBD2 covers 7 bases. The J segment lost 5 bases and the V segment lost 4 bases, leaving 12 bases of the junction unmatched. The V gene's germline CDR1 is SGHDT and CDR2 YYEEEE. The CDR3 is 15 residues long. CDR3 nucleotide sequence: TGTGCCAGCAGCCCCCCCCCGGGGGGTTGGGACGAGCAGTACTTC. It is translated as CASSPPPGGWDEQYF.

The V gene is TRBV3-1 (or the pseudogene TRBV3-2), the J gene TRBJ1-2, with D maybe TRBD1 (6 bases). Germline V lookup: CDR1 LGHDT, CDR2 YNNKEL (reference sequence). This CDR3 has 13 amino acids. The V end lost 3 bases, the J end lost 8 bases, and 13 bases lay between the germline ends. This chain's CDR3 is CASSQGAANGYTF. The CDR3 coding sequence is TGTGCCAGCAGCCAGGGGGCCGCCAACGGCTACACCTTC.

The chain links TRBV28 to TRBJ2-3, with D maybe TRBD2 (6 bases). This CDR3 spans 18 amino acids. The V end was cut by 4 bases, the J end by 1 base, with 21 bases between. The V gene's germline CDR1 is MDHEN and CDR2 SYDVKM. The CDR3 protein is CASSSRRDLGRGTDTQYF. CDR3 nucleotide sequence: TGTGCCAGCAGTTCGCGACGGGACTTGGGTAGGGGCACAGATACGCAGTATTTT.

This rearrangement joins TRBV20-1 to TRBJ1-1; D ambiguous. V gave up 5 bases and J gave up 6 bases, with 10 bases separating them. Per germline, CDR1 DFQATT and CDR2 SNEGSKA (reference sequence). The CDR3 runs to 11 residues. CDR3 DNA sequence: TGCAGTGCTCAGCGGTACCCTGAAGCTTTCTTT. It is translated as CSAQRYPEAFF.

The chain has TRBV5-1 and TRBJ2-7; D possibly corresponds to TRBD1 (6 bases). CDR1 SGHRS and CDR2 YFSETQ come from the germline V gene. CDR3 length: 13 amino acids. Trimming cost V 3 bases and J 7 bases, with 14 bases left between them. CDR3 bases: TGCGCCAGCAGCTCCGGACAGACTTTTGAGCAGTACTTC. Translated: CASSSGQTFEQYF.

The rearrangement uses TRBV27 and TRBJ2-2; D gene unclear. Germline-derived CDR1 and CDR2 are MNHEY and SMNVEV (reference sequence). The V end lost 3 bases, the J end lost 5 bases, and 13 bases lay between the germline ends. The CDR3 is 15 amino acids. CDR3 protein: CASSFSSDRTGELFF. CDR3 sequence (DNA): TGTGCCAGCAGTTTTTCCAGCGACCGTACCGGGGAGCTGTTTTTT.

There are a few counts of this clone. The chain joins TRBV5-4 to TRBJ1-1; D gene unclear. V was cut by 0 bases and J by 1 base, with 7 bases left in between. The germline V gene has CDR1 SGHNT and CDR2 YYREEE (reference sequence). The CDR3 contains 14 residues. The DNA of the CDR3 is TGTGCCAGCAGCTTGGCCAAATCGAACACTGAAGCTTTCTTT. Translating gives CASSLAKSNTEAFF.

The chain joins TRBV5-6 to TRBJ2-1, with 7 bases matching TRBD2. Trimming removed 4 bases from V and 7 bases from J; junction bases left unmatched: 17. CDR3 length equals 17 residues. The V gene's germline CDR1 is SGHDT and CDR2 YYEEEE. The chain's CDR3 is CASSVAVVTSYPNEQFF. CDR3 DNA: TGTGCCAGCAGCGTTGCAGTTGTGACTAGCTATCCGAATGAGCAGTTCTTC.

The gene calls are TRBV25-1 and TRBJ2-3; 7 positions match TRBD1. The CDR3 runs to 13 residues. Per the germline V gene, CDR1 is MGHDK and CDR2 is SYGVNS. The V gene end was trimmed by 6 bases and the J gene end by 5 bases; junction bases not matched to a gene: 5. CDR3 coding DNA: TGTGCCAGCAGCGACAGGGAAGTAGATACGCAGTATTTT. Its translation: CASSDREVDTQYF.